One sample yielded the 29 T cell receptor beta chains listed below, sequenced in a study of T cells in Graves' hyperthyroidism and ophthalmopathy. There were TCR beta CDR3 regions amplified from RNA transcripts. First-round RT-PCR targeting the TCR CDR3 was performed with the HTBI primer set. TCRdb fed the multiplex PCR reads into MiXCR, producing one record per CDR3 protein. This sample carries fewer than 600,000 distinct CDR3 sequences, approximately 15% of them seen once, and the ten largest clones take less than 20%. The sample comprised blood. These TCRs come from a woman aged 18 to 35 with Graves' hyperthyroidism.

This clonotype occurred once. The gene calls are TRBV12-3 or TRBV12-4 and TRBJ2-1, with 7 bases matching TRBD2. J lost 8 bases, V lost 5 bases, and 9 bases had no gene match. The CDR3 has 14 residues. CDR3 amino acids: CASSPRTSFDEQFF. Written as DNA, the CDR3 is TGTGCCAGCAGTCCGCGGACTAGTTTCGATGAGCAGTTCTTC.

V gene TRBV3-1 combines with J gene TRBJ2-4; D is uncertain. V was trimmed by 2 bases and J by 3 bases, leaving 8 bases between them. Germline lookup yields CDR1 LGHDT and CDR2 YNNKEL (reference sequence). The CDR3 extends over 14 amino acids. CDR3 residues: CASSQTVGKNIQYF. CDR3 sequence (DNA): TGTGCCAGCAGCCAAACAGTAGGCAAAAACATTCAGTACTTC.

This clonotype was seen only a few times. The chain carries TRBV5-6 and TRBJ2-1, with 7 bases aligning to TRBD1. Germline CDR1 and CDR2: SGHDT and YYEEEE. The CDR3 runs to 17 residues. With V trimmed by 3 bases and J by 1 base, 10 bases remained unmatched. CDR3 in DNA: TGTGCCAGCAGCTCCGGCCTAAACAGGGGATCCTACAATGAGCAGTTCTTC. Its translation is CASSSGLNRGSYNEQFF.

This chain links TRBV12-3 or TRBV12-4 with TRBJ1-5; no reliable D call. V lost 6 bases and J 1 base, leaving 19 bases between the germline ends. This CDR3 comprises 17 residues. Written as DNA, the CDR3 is TGTGCCAGCAGGGGTGGTCCCGGGTCTGGGAGCAATCAGCCCCAGCATTTT. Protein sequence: CASRGGPGSGSNQPQHF.

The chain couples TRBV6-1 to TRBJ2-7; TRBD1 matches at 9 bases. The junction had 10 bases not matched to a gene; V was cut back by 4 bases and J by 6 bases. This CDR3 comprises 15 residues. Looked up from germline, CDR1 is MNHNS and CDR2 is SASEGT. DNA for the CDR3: TGTGCCAGCAGTGTAGTGGGACAGGGAAGTTCCGAGCAGTACGTC. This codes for CASSVVGQGSSEQYV.

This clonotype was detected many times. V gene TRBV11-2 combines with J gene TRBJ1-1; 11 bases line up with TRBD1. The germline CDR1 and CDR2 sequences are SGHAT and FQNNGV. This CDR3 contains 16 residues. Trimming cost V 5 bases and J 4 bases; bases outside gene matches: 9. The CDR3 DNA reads TGTGCCAGCAGCCGCCCGGGACAGGGGGTAGCCACTGAAGCTTTCTTT. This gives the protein CASSRPGQGVATEAFF.

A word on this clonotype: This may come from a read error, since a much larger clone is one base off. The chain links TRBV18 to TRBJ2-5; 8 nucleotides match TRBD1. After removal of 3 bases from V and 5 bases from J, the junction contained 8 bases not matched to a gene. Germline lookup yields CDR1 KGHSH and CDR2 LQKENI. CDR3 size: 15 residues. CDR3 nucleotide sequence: TGTGCCAGCTCACCCGATCAGGGGGCGGCGGAGACCCAGTACTTC. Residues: CASSPDQGAAETQYF.

This CDR3 is CASGGQASPNYGYTF. As DNA, the CDR3 is TGTGCCAGCGGGGGACAGGCGAGTCCTAACTATGGCTACACCTTC. The V and J genes are TRBV5-6 and TRBJ1-2, with 8 bases aligning to TRBD1. From germline, CDR1 is SGHDT and CDR2 YYEEEE. The CDR3 totals 15 residues. The trim removed 7 bases at V and 0 bases at J, leaving 8 bases unmatched. The complete variable domain, with remaining parts taken from reference TRBV5-6 and TRBJ1-2, reads DAGVTQSPTHLIKTRGQQVTLRCSPKSGHDTVSWYQQALGQGPQFIFQYYEEEERQRGNFPDRFSGHQFPNYSSELNVNALLLGDSALYLCASGGQASPNYGYTFGSGTRLTVV.

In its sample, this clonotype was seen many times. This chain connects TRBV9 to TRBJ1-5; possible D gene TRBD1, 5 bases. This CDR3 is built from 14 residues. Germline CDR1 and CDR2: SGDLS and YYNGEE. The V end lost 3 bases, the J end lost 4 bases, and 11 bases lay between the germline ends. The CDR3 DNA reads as TGTGCCAGCAGCGCAGGGACCGATAATCAGCCCCAGCATTTT. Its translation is CASSAGTDNQPQHF.

CDR3 nucleotides: TGTGCCAGCAGCTTAGAGGTCAGGCCTCACTATGGCTACACCTTC. Its translation: CASSLEVRPHYGYTF. The chain recombines TRBV7-9 with TRBJ1-2; no clear D. The V gene's germline CDR1 is SEHNR and CDR2 FQNEAQ (reference sequence). V gave up 1 base and J gave up 3 bases, with 12 bases separating them. The CDR3 spans 15 residues.

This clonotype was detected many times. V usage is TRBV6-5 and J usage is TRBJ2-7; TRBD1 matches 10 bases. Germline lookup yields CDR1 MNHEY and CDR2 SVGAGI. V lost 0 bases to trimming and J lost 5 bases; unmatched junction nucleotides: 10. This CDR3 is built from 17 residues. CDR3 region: CASSYSINRDRGNEQYF. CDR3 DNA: TGTGCCAGCAGTTACTCGATTAACCGGGACAGGGGTAACGAGCAGTACTTC.

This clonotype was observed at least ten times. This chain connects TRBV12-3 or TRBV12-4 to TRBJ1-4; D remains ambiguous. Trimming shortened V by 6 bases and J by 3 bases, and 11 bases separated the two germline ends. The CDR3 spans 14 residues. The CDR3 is CASSSPMANEKLFF. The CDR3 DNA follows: TGTGCCAGCAGCTCACCGATGGCTAATGAAAAACTGTTTTTT.

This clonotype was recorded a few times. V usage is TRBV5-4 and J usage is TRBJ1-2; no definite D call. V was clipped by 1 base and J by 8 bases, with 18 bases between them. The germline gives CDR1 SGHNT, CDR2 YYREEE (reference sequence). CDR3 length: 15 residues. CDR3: CASSLMMPGEGGYTF. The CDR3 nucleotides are TGTGCCAGCAGCTTGATGATGCCCGGGGAGGGCGGCTACACCTTC.

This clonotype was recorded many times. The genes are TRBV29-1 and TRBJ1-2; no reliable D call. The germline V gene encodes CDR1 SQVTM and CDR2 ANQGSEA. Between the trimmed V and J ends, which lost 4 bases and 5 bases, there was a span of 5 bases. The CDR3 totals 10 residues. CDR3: CSVADYGYTF. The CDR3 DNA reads TGCAGCGTTGCCGATTATGGCTACACCTTC.

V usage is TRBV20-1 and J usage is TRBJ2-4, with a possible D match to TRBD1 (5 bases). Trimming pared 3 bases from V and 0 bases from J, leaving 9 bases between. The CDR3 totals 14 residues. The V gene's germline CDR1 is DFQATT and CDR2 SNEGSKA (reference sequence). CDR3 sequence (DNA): TGCAGTGCTAGGGACACCTCAGCCAAAAACATTCAGTACTTC. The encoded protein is CSARDTSAKNIQYF.

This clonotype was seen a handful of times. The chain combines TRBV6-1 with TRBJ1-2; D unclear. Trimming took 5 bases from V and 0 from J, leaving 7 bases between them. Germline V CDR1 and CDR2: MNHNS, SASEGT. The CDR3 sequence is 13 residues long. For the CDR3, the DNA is TGTGCCAGCAGTCCCATCTCTAACTATGGCTACACCTTC. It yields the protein CASSPISNYGYTF.

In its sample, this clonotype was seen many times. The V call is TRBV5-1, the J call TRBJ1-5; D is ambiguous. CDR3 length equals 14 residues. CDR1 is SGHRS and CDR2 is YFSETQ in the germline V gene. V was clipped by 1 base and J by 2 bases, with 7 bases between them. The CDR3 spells CASSLTTGNQPQHF. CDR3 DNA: TGCGCCAGCAGCTTGACAACGGGCAATCAGCCCCAGCATTTT.

CDR3 in amino acids: CATSDMTSGRANEQFF. Written as DNA, the CDR3 is TGTGCCACCAGTGATATGACTAGCGGGAGAGCCAATGAGCAGTTCTTC. This sequence joins TRBV24-1 and TRBJ2-1; TRBD2 agrees at 12 bases. Germline V CDR1 and CDR2: KGHDR, SFDVKD. The CDR3 sequence is 16 residues long. V trimming: 3 bases; J trimming: 6 bases; junction bases outside the gene matches: 5.

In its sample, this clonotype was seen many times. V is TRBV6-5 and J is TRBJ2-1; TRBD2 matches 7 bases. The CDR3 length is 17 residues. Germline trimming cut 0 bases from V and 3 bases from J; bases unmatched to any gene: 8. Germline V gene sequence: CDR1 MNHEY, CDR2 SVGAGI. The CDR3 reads CASSYSAVAGGYNEQFF. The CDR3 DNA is TGTGCCAGCAGTTACTCGGCGGTAGCGGGCGGCTACAATGAGCAGTTCTTC.

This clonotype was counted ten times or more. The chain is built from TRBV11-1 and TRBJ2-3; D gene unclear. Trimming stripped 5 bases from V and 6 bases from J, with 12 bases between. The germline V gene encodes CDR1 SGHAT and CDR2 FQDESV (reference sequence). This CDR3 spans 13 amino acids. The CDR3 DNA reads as TGTGCCAGCAGCCTCACACCGCCGGATACGCAGTATTTT. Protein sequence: CASSLTPPDTQYF.

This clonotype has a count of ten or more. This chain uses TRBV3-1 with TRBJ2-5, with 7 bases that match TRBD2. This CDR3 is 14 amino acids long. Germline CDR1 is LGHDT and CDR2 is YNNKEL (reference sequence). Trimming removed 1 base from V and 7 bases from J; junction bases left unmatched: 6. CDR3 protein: CASSQVRSGGTQYF. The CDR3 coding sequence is TGTGCCAGCAGCCAAGTTCGGTCGGGGGGGACCCAGTACTTC.

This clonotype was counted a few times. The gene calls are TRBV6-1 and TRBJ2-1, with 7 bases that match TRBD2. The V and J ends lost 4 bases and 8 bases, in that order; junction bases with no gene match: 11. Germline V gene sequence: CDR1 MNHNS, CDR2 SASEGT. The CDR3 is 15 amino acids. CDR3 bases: TGTGCCAGCAGTGGACGGGAGGTCCCGGGTTATGAGCAGTTCTTC. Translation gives CASSGREVPGYEQFF.

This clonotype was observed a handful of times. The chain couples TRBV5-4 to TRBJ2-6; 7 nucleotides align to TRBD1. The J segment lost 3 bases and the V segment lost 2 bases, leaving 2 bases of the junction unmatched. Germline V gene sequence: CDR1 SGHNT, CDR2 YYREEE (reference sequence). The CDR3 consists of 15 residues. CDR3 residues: CASSLTGVGANVLTF. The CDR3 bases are TGTGCCAGCAGCTTAACAGGGGTTGGGGCCAACGTCCTGACTTTC.

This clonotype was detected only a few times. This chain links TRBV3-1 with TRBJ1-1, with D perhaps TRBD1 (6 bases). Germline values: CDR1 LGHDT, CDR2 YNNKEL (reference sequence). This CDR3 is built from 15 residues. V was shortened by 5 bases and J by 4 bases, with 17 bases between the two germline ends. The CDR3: CASSYVLQGLTEAFF. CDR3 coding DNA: TGTGCCAGCAGCTACGTCCTACAGGGACTCACTGAAGCTTTCTTT.

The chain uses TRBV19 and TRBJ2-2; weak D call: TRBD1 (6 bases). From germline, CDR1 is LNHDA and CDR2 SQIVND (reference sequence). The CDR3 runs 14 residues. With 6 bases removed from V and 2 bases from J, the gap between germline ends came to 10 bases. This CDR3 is CASSPGHNTGELFF. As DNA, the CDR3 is TGTGCCAGTAGCCCGGGACACAACACCGGGGAGCTGTTTTTT.

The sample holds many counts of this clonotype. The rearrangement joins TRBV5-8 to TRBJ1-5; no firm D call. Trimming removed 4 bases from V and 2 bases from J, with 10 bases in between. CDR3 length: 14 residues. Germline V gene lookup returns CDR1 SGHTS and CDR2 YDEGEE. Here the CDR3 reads CASSPRVGNQPQHF. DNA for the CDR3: TGTGCCAGCAGCCCCCGTGTCGGCAATCAGCCCCAGCATTTT.

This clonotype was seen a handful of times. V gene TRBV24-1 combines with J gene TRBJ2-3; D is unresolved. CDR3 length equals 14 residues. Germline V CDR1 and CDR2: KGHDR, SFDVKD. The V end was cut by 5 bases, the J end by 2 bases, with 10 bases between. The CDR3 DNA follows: TGTGCCACCAGTGTGGGGTCAAACACAGATACGCAGTATTTT. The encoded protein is CATSVGSNTDTQYF.

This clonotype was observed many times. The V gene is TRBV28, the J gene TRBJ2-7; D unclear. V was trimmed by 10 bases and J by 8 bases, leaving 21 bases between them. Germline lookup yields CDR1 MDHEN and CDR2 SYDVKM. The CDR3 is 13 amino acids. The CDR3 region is CAITTLRSAKQYF. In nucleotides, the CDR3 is TGTGCCATCACCACCTTACGAAGTGCCAAGCAGTACTTC.

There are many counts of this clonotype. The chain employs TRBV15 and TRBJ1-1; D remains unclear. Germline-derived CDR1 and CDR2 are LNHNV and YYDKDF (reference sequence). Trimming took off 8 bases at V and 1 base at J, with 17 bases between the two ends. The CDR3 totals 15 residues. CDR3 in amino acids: CATGTPLAGNTEAFF. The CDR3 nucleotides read TGTGCCACCGGAACACCCCTGGCGGGGAACACTGAAGCTTTCTTT.